The present entry profiles one T cell receptor (beta chain) with its context. The antigen is undetermined. This sample is drawn from a study of T cell repertoires in cytomegalovirus infection. Turning to the study itself: In the study, CMV epitopes included recently identified HLA-C-restricted and well-studied HLA-B-restricted ones.

CDR1 and CDR2 from the germline V gene are DFQATT and SNEGSKA (reference sequence). This CDR3 contains 13 residues. Trimming shortened V by 0 bases and J by 4 bases, and 10 bases separated the two germline ends. A single record per CDR3 protein comes from TCRdb applying MiXCR to the reads. The data hold some 940,000 distinct CDR3 sequences, with 31% observed a single time. The material sequenced was cultured CD8+ T cells from PBMCs, taken from culture after CMV antigen stimulation. The chain combines TRBV20-1 with TRBJ2-7, with D tentatively TRBD2 (5 bases). The TCR sequence derives from a human donor in good health (CMV status not recorded). Some clones in this sample may be carry-over from other donors' samples. CDR3 nucleotide sequence: TGCAGTGCTAGAGACACGGGGTCGTACGAGCAGTACTTC. Residues: CSARDTGSYEQYF.